Listed below are T cell receptor beta chains from one sample, sequenced in a study of T-cell memory formation after mild COVID-19. TCRdb passed the 5' RACE reads through MiXCR, listing each CDR3 protein once. The table has 350,000 to 500,000 distinct CDR3 sequences, around a quarter seen once. Sequencing used PBMCs or a T cell subset sorted from them (not recorded which). The source of these receptors is an adult woman who had mild COVID-19 (a few samples of this study predate the infection). Cell type and time point are not known. Both conserved end residues are part of each CDR3. D genes are given only for firm matches. Clone size is not always given. Where it is, it says once, few, many or a class for expanded clones.

j_gene: TRBJ2-5
abundance: few
v_gene: TRBV5-5
d_gene: .
CDR3aa: CASSLMGFGEETQYF
CDR3nt: TGTGCCAGCAGCTTGATGGGTTTCGGGGAAGAGACCCAGTACTTC

j_gene: TRBJ2-7
abundance: .
v_gene: TRBV20-1
d_gene: TRBD2
CDR3aa: CSGTRGGEQYF
CDR3nt: TGCAGTGGAACCCGGGGAGGGGAGCAGTACTTC

j_gene: TRBJ1-2
abundance: few
v_gene: TRBV6-6
d_gene: .
CDR3aa: CATFPGTSNYGYTF
CDR3nt: TGTGCCACCTTCCCAGGGACCTCTAACTATGGCTACACCTTC

j_gene: TRBJ2-7
abundance: many
v_gene: TRBV6-1
d_gene: .
CDR3aa: CASSERVAIGEQYF
CDR3nt: TGTGCCAGCAGTGAAAGGGTGGCCATTGGCGAGCAGTACTTC

j_gene: TRBJ2-1
abundance: few
v_gene: TRBV12-3/TRBV12-4
d_gene: TRBD2
CDR3aa: CASSSSGESYNEQFF
CDR3nt: TGTGCCAGCAGTTCTAGCGGGGAGTCCTACAATGAGCAGTTCTTC

j_gene: TRBJ2-1
abundance: few
v_gene: TRBV7-6
d_gene: .
CDR3aa: CASSLNRFHNEQFF
CDR3nt: TGTGCCAGCAGCCTCAACAGGTTCCACAATGAGCAGTTCTTC

j_gene: TRBJ2-1
abundance: .
v_gene: TRBV7-6
d_gene: .
CDR3aa: CASSPPGLLIDEQFF
CDR3nt: TGTGCCAGCAGCCCTCCGGGACTCCTTATTGATGAGCAGTTCTTC

j_gene: TRBJ2-2
abundance: .
v_gene: TRBV5-1
d_gene: .
CDR3aa: CASSLAGASSVTGELFF
CDR3nt: TGCGCCAGCAGCTTGGCGGGGGCCTCCAGTGTCACCGGGGAGCTGTTTTTT

j_gene: TRBJ2-1
abundance: .
v_gene: TRBV18
d_gene: .
CDR3aa: CASSQRTPYNEQFF
CDR3nt: TGTGCCAGCTCACAGAGGACACCTTACAATGAGCAGTTCTTC

j_gene: TRBJ2-5
abundance: .
v_gene: TRBV20-1
d_gene: TRBD2
CDR3aa: CSAPKGLAGVGQETQYF
CDR3nt: TGCAGTGCCCCTAAGGGACTAGCGGGAGTGGGGCAAGAGACCCAGTACTTC

j_gene: TRBJ2-1
abundance: .
v_gene: TRBV15
d_gene: TRBD1
CDR3aa: CATSGRGIGEQFF
CDR3nt: TGTGCCACCAGCGGCAGGGGGATAGGAGAGCAGTTCTTC

j_gene: TRBJ2-7
abundance: .
v_gene: TRBV9
d_gene: .
CDR3aa: CASSVAASYEQYF
CDR3nt: TGTGCCAGCAGCGTAGCGGCCTCCTACGAGCAGTACTTC

j_gene: TRBJ1-5
abundance: .
v_gene: TRBV12-3/TRBV12-4
d_gene: .
CDR3aa: CASSYRSNQPQHF
CDR3nt: TGTGCCAGCAGTTATCGTAGCAATCAGCCCCAGCATTTT

j_gene: TRBJ2-7
abundance: .
v_gene: TRBV5-1
d_gene: .
CDR3aa: CASSLDSTTSYEQYF
CDR3nt: TGCGCCAGCAGTCTCGACAGTACTACCTCCTACGAGCAGTACTTC

j_gene: TRBJ2-3
abundance: few
v_gene: TRBV6-1
d_gene: .
CDR3aa: CASSATGFEDTQYF
CDR3nt: TGTGCCAGCAGTGCCACAGGGTTTGAAGATACGCAGTATTTT

j_gene: TRBJ2-4
abundance: few
v_gene: TRBV7-9
d_gene: TRBD1
CDR3aa: CASSLAVTGLLQYF
CDR3nt: TGTGCCAGCAGCTTAGCGGTGACAGGGCTTCTTCAGTACTTC

j_gene: TRBJ2-3
abundance: .
v_gene: TRBV20-1
d_gene: .
CDR3aa: CSAAVRTAPTLVRSTQYF
CDR3nt: TGCAGTGCCGCTGTCCGGACGGCACCGACCCTAGTGAGGAGTACGCAGTATTTT

j_gene: TRBJ2-5
abundance: .
v_gene: TRBV7-6
d_gene: .
CDR3aa: CASSLAEEETQYF
CDR3nt: TGTGCCAGCAGCTTAGCCGAAGAAGAGACCCAGTACTTC

j_gene: TRBJ2-1
abundance: .
v_gene: TRBV7-9
d_gene: TRBD2
CDR3aa: CASTSRVLAGGYSYNEQFF
CDR3nt: TGTGCCAGCACCAGTCGAGTGCTAGCGGGAGGCTACTCCTACAATGAGCAGTTCTTC

j_gene: TRBJ2-1
abundance: .
v_gene: TRBV7-3
d_gene: TRBD2
CDR3aa: CASSPGLAAYNEQFF
CDR3nt: TGTGCCAGCAGCCCAGGACTAGCGGCTTACAATGAGCAGTTCTTC

j_gene: TRBJ2-2
abundance: few
v_gene: TRBV4-2
d_gene: TRBD2
CDR3aa: CASSQKRDYNTGELFF
CDR3nt: TGTGCCAGCAGCCAAAAGCGGGACTACAACACCGGGGAGCTGTTTTTT

j_gene: TRBJ2-3
abundance: .
v_gene: TRBV7-8
d_gene: .
CDR3aa: CASSLLVRNTDTQYF
CDR3nt: TGTGCCAGCAGCTTACTGGTCAGGAACACAGATACGCAGTATTTT

j_gene: TRBJ2-7
abundance: few
v_gene: TRBV29-1
d_gene: .
CDR3aa: CSVTGGSSYEQYF
CDR3nt: TGCAGCGTAACCGGGGGCTCGTCCTACGAGCAGTACTTC

j_gene: TRBJ2-2
abundance: .
v_gene: TRBV6-5
d_gene: .
CDR3aa: CASQGFVGELFF
CDR3nt: TGTGCCAGCCAGGGGTTTGTCGGGGAGCTGTTTTTT

j_gene: TRBJ2-2
abundance: few
v_gene: TRBV15
d_gene: .
CDR3aa: CATLAAAGTGELFF
CDR3nt: TGTGCCACCCTGGCTGCAGCCGGCACCGGGGAGCTGTTTTTT

j_gene: TRBJ1-2
abundance: .
v_gene: TRBV30
d_gene: .
CDR3aa: CAVDGNYGYTF
CDR3nt: TGTGCCGTCGATGGGAACTATGGCTACACCTTC

j_gene: TRBJ2-7
abundance: few
v_gene: TRBV7-2
d_gene: .
CDR3aa: CASSRDGQYEQYF
CDR3nt: TGTGCCAGCAGCCGGGACGGACAATACGAGCAGTACTTC